The present T cell receptor (beta chain) was sequenced within a study of CD4 and CD8 cells across lung adenocarcinoma regions. CDR3 size: 14 residues. Germline-derived CDR1 and CDR2 are MNHEY and SVGAGI. The germline V and J ends were trimmed by 3 bases and 4 bases, with 12 bases remaining between them. Localized lung adenocarcinoma, a non-small cell lung cancer, affected the donors. TCRdb used MiXCR to reprocess the PCR reads, holding one entry per CDR3 protein. The sample carries about 25,000 distinct CDR3 sequences, roughly half recorded once. This clonotype was observed many times. The sequence was obtained from a male donor with lung adenocarcinoma. The CD4 and CD8 labels of this study may be unreliable. The sample was CD8+ T cells from the center of a lung tumor. The chain uses TRBV6-5 and TRBJ1-1; D not resolved. This chain's CDR3 is CASSYLGRGTEAFF. CDR3 sequence (DNA): TGTGCCAGCAGTTATCTCGGGAGAGGCACTGAAGCTTTCTTT.